These 10 T cell receptor beta chains were sequenced from one sample in a study of cytomegalovirus exposure and HLA in healthy donors. Amplification used 60 Vbeta primers and 13 Jbeta primers. Using immunoSEQ multiplex PCR, the repertoire was profiled, and TCRdb retains in-frame clones only, with some absent. This table has about 150,000 clones, 70% to 80% appearing once. Sequenced: PBMCs. All receptors come from a man between 25 and 39 years old in good health and CMV-seropositive.

The V gene is TRBV19, the J gene TRBJ1-5, with no clear D. This CDR3 spans 12 amino acids. Germline loops: CDR1 LNHDA, CDR2 SQIVND (reference sequence). V lost 3 bases and J 5 bases, leaving 5 bases between the germline ends. CDR3 sequence reads: CASSIGDQPQHF. Written as DNA, the CDR3 is TGTGCCAGTAGTATCGGGGATCAGCCCCAGCATTTT.

The chain joins TRBV28 to TRBJ1-5; D is ambiguous. The CDR3 has 14 residues. Germline loops: CDR1 MDHEN, CDR2 SYDVKM. Trimming shortened V by 2 bases and J by 4 bases, and 9 bases separated the two germline ends. In DNA form, the CDR3 reads TGTGCCAGCAGTTTAGTGGGGAGGAATCAGCCCCAGCATTTT. Encoded protein: CASSLVGRNQPQHF.

The chain joins TRBV4-1 to TRBJ1-5, with 7 bases matching TRBD1. Per the germline V gene, CDR1 is MGHRA and CDR2 is YSYEKL. The CDR3 has 15 residues. J gave up 4 bases and V 1 base, and 4 bases lay outside the gene matches. The CDR3 region has the DNA TGCGCCAGCAGCCAAGCCACAGGGGTAAATCAGCCCCAGCATTTT. Translated: CASSQATGVNQPQHF.

This clone was observed a few times. This sequence joins TRBV7-9 and TRBJ1-2; D possibly corresponds to TRBD1 (5 bases). The germline V gene has CDR1 SEHNR and CDR2 FQNEAQ (reference sequence). This CDR3 has 14 amino acids. V lost 8 bases, J lost 0 bases, and 13 bases lay in between. The CDR3: CASGTVLPNYGYTF. CDR3 sequence (DNA): TGTGCCAGCGGGACTGTGCTCCCTAACTATGGCTACACCTTC.

The chain links TRBV28 to TRBJ2-5, with TRBD2 matching over 7 bases. The CDR3 is 21 residues long. In germline, CDR1 is MDHEN, CDR2 SYDVKM. The trim removed 1 base at V and 4 bases at J, leaving 24 bases unmatched. The CDR3 bases are TGTGCCAGCAGTTTATTCCCCCCCGACTATGGCGGGAGTTTTGTGGGAGAGACCCAGTACTTC. Translating it yields CASSLFPPDYGGSFVGETQYF. Filled out from reference TRBV28 and TRBJ2-5, the complete variable domain reads DVKVTQSSRYLVKRTGEKVFLECVQDMDHENMFWYRQDPGLGLRLIYFSYDVKMKEKGDIPEGYSVSREKKERFSLILESASTNQTSMYLCASSLFPPDYGGSFVGETQYFGPGTRLLVL.

The chain joins TRBV27 to TRBJ1-1, with a tentative D call TRBD1 (6 bases). Per germline, CDR1 MNHEY and CDR2 SMNVEV (reference sequence). Deletions cut 3 bases from V and 5 bases from J, with 10 bases between. The CDR3 has 13 residues. CDR3 sequence reads: CASSFIGGTEAFF. CDR3 nucleotides: TGTGCCAGCAGTTTTATAGGGGGTACTGAAGCTTTCTTT.

CDR3 DNA sequence: TGTGCCAGCAGCTTTACAACCGGGGAGCTGTTTTTT. It yields the protein CASSFTTGELFF. The chain carries TRBV9 and TRBJ2-2; D is ambiguous. Germline assignment: CDR1 SGDLS and CDR2 YYNGEE. The CDR3 sequence is 12 residues long. V gave up 4 bases and J gave up 5 bases, with 6 bases separating them.

This clone was recorded once. The J gene is TRBJ1-2, the V gene TRBV7-2; tentative D call: TRBD1 (6 bases). V dropped 5 bases and J dropped 2 bases, with 15 bases sitting between them. Germline V gene lookup returns CDR1 SGHTA and CDR2 FQGNSA. The CDR3 is 15 residues long. The CDR3 loop reads CASSLGGTQNYGYTF. CDR3 DNA: TGTGCCAGCAGCCTTGGGGGCACCCAGAACTATGGCTACACCTTC.

This clone was counted a few times. The rearrangement joins TRBV18 to TRBJ1-1; no reliable D call. V lost 0 bases, J lost 5 bases, and 7 bases lay in between. The CDR3 has 13 amino acids. From germline, CDR1 is KGHSH and CDR2 LQKENI. Here the CDR3 DNA reads TGTGCCAGCTCACCACCGACTGGAACTGAAGCTTTCTTT. Translated: CASSPPTGTEAFF. Based on the CDR3 plus reference TRBV18 and TRBJ1-1, the full variable domain is NAGVMQNPRHLVRRRGQEARLRCSPMKGHSHVYWYRQLPEEGLKFMVYLQKENIIDESGMPKERFSAEFPKEGPSILRIQQVVRGDSAAYFCASSPPTGTEAFFGQGTRLTVV.

The rearrangement links TRBV7-2 to TRBJ1-5, with 7 bases lining up with TRBD1. The CDR3 length is 16 residues. CDR1 is SGHTA, CDR2 FQGNSA, per germline. Unmatched junction bases numbered 8, after V lost 5 bases and J lost 1 base. The CDR3 is CASSRDSSMSNQPQHF. CDR3 in DNA: TGTGCCAGCAGCCGGGACAGTTCGATGAGCAATCAGCCCCAGCATTTT.